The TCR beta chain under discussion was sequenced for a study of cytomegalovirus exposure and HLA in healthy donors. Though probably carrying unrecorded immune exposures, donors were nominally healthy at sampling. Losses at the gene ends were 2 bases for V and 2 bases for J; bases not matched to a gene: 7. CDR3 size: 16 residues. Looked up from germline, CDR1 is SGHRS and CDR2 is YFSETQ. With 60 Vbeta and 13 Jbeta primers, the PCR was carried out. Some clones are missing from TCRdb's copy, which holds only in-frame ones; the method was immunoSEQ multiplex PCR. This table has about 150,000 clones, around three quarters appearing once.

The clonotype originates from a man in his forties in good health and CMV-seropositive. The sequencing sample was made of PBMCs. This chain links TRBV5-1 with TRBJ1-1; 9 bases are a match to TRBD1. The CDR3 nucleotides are TGCGCCAGCAGCTTAGGAAGGACAGGGGCAAACACTGAAGCTTTCTTT. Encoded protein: CASSLGRTGANTEAFF.